These 8 T cell receptor beta chains came from one sample sequenced in a study of blood T cell repertoires in COVID-19. The assay was immunoSEQ multiplex PCR, and TCRdb's table has in-frame clones only and misses some. The data show some 320,000 clones, 90% seen once. The sequencing input was PBMCs or T cells enriched from blood (not recorded which). These receptors were obtained from a man aged 55 to 69 who had recovered from COVID-19.

The chain couples TRBV24-1 to TRBJ1-5, with D perhaps TRBD1 (5 bases). Per germline, CDR1 KGHDR and CDR2 SFDVKD. V shed 2 bases and J shed 0 bases, with 7 bases lying between them. This CDR3 comprises 15 residues. In DNA form, the CDR3 reads TGTGCCACCAGTGATTCGACAGATAGCAATCAGCCCCAGCATTTT. Translating gives CATSDSTDSNQPQHF.

The chain carries TRBV5-4 and TRBJ1-2; D is unresolved. The V end lost 3 bases, the J end lost 4 bases, and 10 bases lay between the germline ends. The CDR3 runs to 13 residues. Per germline, CDR1 SGHNT and CDR2 YYREEE (reference sequence). The CDR3, as DNA: TGTGCCAGCAGCTCAGGACTGCCCTATGGCTACACCTTC. Translation: CASSSGLPYGYTF.

The chain employs TRBV7-9 and TRBJ1-1; D remains ambiguous. The CDR3 extends over 11 amino acids. Germline assignment: CDR1 SEHNR and CDR2 FQNEAQ (reference sequence). Trimming cost V 5 bases and J 8 bases, with 9 bases left between them. CDR3 coding DNA: TGTGCCAGCAGCCCGGGGTGGGAAGCTTTCTTT. Translating gives CASSPGWEAFF.

The chain recombines TRBV11-3 with TRBJ1-4, with D uncertain. CDR1 is SGHNT, CDR2 YENEEA, per germline. The CDR3 is 15 amino acids. The ends were cut back, 3 bases at V and 7 bases at J, with 15 bases in the middle. The CDR3: CASSLASRSGEKLFF. The CDR3 DNA sequence: TGTGCCAGCAGCTTGGCGAGTAGGAGTGGTGAAAAACTGTTTTTT.

The chain links TRBV14 to TRBJ2-7; 11 bases are shared with TRBD1. Germline lookup yields CDR1 SGHDN and CDR2 FVKESK. Trimming cost V 4 bases and J 6 bases; bases outside gene matches: 11. CDR3 length: 16 amino acids. The CDR3 region is CASSPIGQGARGEQYF. In DNA form, the CDR3 reads TGTGCCAGCAGCCCGATAGGACAGGGGGCGCGTGGCGAGCAGTACTTC.

The chain has TRBV6-5 and TRBJ1-2, with a weak D call TRBD1 (5 bases). Trimming left V 8 bases short and J 5 bases short, with 15 bases between. CDR1 MNHEY and CDR2 SVGAGI come from the germline V gene. The CDR3 length is 13 residues. CDR3 loop: CASGAGTPYGYTF. CDR3 bases: TGTGCCAGCGGGGCCGGGACTCCATATGGCTACACCTTC.

The genes are TRBV7-2 and TRBJ2-1, with TRBD2 matching 10 bases. CDR1 is SGHTA, CDR2 FQGNSA, per germline. Unmatched junction bases numbered 14, after V lost 5 bases and J lost 7 bases. The CDR3 covers 17 residues. The CDR3 DNA reads TGTGCCAGCAGCCCCCGTTATGGGACTAGCGATTCGAATGAGCAGTTCTTC. This translates into CASSPRYGTSDSNEQFF.

V gene TRBV5-6 combines with J gene TRBJ2-5; TRBD2 aligns across 10 bases. This CDR3 comprises 14 residues. Unmatched junction bases numbered 3, after V lost 4 bases and J lost 3 bases. Germline loops: CDR1 SGHDT, CDR2 YYEEEE. CDR3 protein: CASSVGLAEETQYF. The DNA for the CDR3 is TGTGCCAGCAGCGTAGGACTAGCGGAAGAGACCCAGTACTTC.